Described below is a single T cell receptor (beta chain) sequence and its context. The antigen is undetermined. These data belong to a study of shared clonotypes between healthy human individuals. Study-level information: Donors were two women and three men aged 18 to 49.

The repertoire was sequenced with immunoSEQ multiplex PCR; TCRdb's copy has only in-frame clones and lacks some. The top ten hold roughly 0.13% of the sample, which has roughly 2.6 million clones, approximately 90% seen once. Germline V gene lookup returns CDR1 MNHNY and CDR2 SVGAGI (reference sequence). The ends were cut back, 2 bases at V and 5 bases at J, with 12 bases in the middle. The CDR3 length is 14 residues. Study-wide results and caveats: Investigators collected only blood, and repertoires in tissues likely differ.

Sequencing was carried out using naive CD4+ T cells sorted from blood. Subset indicated: CD45RA+ positively selected. The clonotype originates from a man aged 18 to 30 in good health. V gene TRBV6-6 combines with J gene TRBJ1-2; a weak D match, TRBD1 (6 bases). The CDR3 spells CASSYLGGEYGYTF. CDR3 nucleotides: TGTGCCAGCAGTTACCTTGGGGGCGAGTATGGCTACACCTTC.